The rows below give T cell receptor beta chains drawn from one sample of a study of response to subunit inactivated influenza vaccine. TCRdb processed the RT-PCR reads anew with MiXCR; each CDR3 protein has one entry. The data show 530,000 or so distinct CDR3 sequences, about 12% seen once. The specimen comprised PBMCs from blood, sampled on the day of vaccination. These receptors came from a man between 45 and 60 years old who received an inactivated influenza vaccine. The CDR3 runs from the conserved cysteine through the conserved F or W. D genes are given only for firm matches. The size field is filled for only some rows; it gives once, few, many or a size class.

clone size,J gene,V gene,D gene,CDR3 DNA,CDR3 protein
few,TRBJ2-7,TRBV5-1,.,TGCGCCAGCAGCTTGCCCCTCCTACTGATTACGGCCTACGAGCAGTACTTC,CASSLPLLLITAYEQYF
few,TRBJ2-3,TRBV20-1,TRBD1,TGCAGTGCTGACAGGGGGCAAGAAGATACGCAGTATTTT,CSADRGQEDTQYF
.,TRBJ2-7,TRBV5-1,TRBD1,TGCGCCAGCAGGCTGGACAGGGGATCCTACGAGCAGTACTTC,CASRLDRGSYEQYF
.,TRBJ1-1,TRBV7-2,.,TGTGCCAGCAGCTTAATGGGGGTGATGAACACTGAAGCTTTCTTT,CASSLMGVMNTEAFF
.,TRBJ2-3,TRBV29-1,.,TGCAGCGTACGACGCGACGGTGGCACAGATACGCAGTATTTT,CSVRRDGGTDTQYF
many,TRBJ2-3,TRBV7-2,.,TGTGCCAGCAGTCCGTCGGGGGGCACAGATACGCAGTATTTT,CASSPSGGTDTQYF
few,TRBJ2-5,TRBV5-1,TRBD1,TGCGCCAGCAGCATTACAGGGGGTTCGGAGACCCAGTACTTC,CASSITGGSETQYF
.,TRBJ2-7,TRBV12-3/TRBV12-4,.,TGTGCCAGCGGTGGCAGGGAGAAATCCTACGAGCAGTACTTC,CASGGREKSYEQYF
.,TRBJ1-5,TRBV27,.,TGTGCCAGCAGCCGAATTAGGGAGGGTGGTCAGCCCCAGCATTTT,CASSRIREGGQPQHF
few,TRBJ2-3,TRBV5-1,.,TGCGCCAGCAGCTTGACTCCCGGGCCCGTTCAAGATACGCAGTATTTT,CASSLTPGPVQDTQYF
many,TRBJ2-3,TRBV6-2/TRBV6-3,TRBD1,TGTGCCAGCAGCCGACCGGACAGGGGCACAGATACGCAGTATTTT,CASSRPDRGTDTQYF
few,TRBJ2-5,TRBV14,.,TGTGCCAGCAGCCAACTTGTGGACTCCAAAGAGACCCAGTACTTC,CASSQLVDSKETQYF
many,TRBJ2-2,TRBV29-1,.,TGCAGCGTTGTGTCGTCAAACACCGGGGAGCTGTTTTTT,CSVVSSNTGELFF
.,TRBJ1-5,TRBV6-2/TRBV6-3,.,TGTGCCAGCAACAACAACCCCCCAGGGACCCAGCATTTT,CASNNNPPGTQHF
.,TRBJ2-3,TRBV5-4,.,TGTGCCAGCAGACAGGGGACTATAGGGACAGATACGCAGTATTTT,CASRQGTIGTDTQYF
.,TRBJ2-3,TRBV7-2,TRBD2,TGTGCCAGCAGACGGGGACTAGCGGGAGCCGGAGATACGCAGTATTTT,CASRRGLAGAGDTQYF
.,TRBJ2-3,TRBV6-1,TRBD2,TGTGCCAGCAGCCACGGGAGGGGCGGAGGGGATACGCAGTATTTT,CASSHGRGGGDTQYF
few,TRBJ1-2,TRBV10-2,TRBD1,TGCGCCAGCAGTGCCCCGGGACAGGGAGGCGGCTACACCTTC,CASSAPGQGGGYTF
few,TRBJ1-2,TRBV24-1,.,TGTGCCACCAGCCCGAAGGACGGCTATGGCTACACCTTC,CATSPKDGYGYTF
few,TRBJ2-7,TRBV11-2,.,TGTGCCAGCAGCCCGATCACGGGGTACGACGAGCAGTACTTC,CASSPITGYDEQYF
many,TRBJ1-5,TRBV12-3/TRBV12-4,TRBD1,TGTGCCAGCAGTACTGGACAGGGGGCAAATCAGCCCCAGCATTTT,CASSTGQGANQPQHF
few,TRBJ1-3,TRBV12-3/TRBV12-4,.,TGTGCCAGCAGCGTCCAAAACACCATATATTTT,CASSVQNTIYF
.,TRBJ2-1,TRBV3-1,.,TGTGCCAGCAGCAATGCGGGATCTCGGAATGAGCAGTTCTTC,CASSNAGSRNEQFF
many,TRBJ2-7,TRBV5-1,.,TGCGCCAGCAGCCCGCCGGGAAGTAGCTACGAGCAGTACTTC,CASSPPGSSYEQYF
few,TRBJ2-7,TRBV7-9,.,TGTGCCAGCAGCTTAGTAGGTACAGGGAGAGTCTACGAGCAGTACTTC,CASSLVGTGRVYEQYF
.,TRBJ2-1,TRBV20-1,.,TGCAGTGCTTTCCTAGGGGTCACCAGCTCCTACAATGAGCAGTTCTTC,CSAFLGVTSSYNEQFF